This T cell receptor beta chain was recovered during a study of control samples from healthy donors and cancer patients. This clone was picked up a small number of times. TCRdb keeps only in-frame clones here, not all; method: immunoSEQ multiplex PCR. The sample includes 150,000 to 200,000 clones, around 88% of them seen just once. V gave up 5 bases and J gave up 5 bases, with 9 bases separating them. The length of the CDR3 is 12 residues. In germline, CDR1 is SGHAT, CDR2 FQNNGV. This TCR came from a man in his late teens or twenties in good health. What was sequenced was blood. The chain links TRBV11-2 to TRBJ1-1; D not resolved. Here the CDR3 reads CASSPGETEAFF. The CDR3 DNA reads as TGTGCCAGCAGCCCGGGAGAGACTGAAGCTTTCTTT.